The 16 T cell receptor beta chains reported below all come from one sample, sequenced in a study of cytomegalovirus exposure and HLA in healthy donors. The PCR ran on 60 Vbeta and 13 Jbeta primers. Only in-frame clones appear in the TCRdb table, and some are missing; sequencing was by immunoSEQ multiplex PCR. The table shows approximately 190,000 clones, with 75% to 90% occurring only once. Sample: PBMCs. Receptors were obtained from a woman in her 50s in good health and CMV-seropositive.

Concerning this clone itself: Sequence at one end of the junction differs from germline and may be a read error. The chain links TRBV5-6 to TRBJ2-6; 7 bases fit TRBD1. The CDR3 sequence is 16 residues long. The germline V gene encodes CDR1 SGHDT and CDR2 YYEEEE. The CDR3 sequence: CASWLQGISGANGLTF. The CDR3 DNA is TGTGCCAGCTGGTTACAGGGGATTTCTGGGGCCAACGGCCTGACTTTC.

The J gene is TRBJ2-7, the V gene TRBV27, with 8 bases matching TRBD2. The CDR3 is 15 residues long. V lost 6 bases and J lost 1; bases outside the gene matches: 8. Germline assignment: CDR1 MNHEY and CDR2 SMNVEV (reference sequence). This CDR3 reads CASSRIAGYSYEQYF. For the CDR3, the DNA is TGTGCCAGCAGCCGGATAGCGGGGTATTCCTACGAGCAGTACTTC.

The rearrangement joins TRBV5-1 to TRBJ1-1; 9 nucleotides agree with TRBD1. The J segment lost 4 bases and the V segment lost 4 bases, leaving 5 bases of the junction unmatched. Germline-derived CDR1 and CDR2 are SGHRS and YFSETQ. CDR3 size: 14 residues. CDR3 in amino acids: CASSEGQGGTEAFF. In DNA, the CDR3 is TGCGCCAGCAGCGAGGGACAGGGCGGCACTGAAGCTTTCTTT.

The chain combines TRBV6-1 with TRBJ2-3; 15 nucleotides agree with TRBD2. The V segment lost 2 bases and the J segment 4 bases; nucleotides outside the gene matches: 10. The CDR3 has 19 amino acids. Germline values: CDR1 MNHNS, CDR2 SASEGT. CDR3 residues: CASSEPGTSGRRWADTQYF. The CDR3 bases are TGTGCCAGCAGTGAACCCGGGACTAGCGGGAGGAGATGGGCAGATACGCAGTATTTT.

The genes are TRBV7-9 and TRBJ2-7; 8 positions match TRBD1. Unmatched junction bases numbered 10, after V lost 4 bases and J lost 2 bases. CDR1 is SEHNR and CDR2 is FQNEAQ in the germline V gene (reference sequence). This CDR3 is 16 amino acids long. The CDR3 DNA follows: TGTGCCAGCAGCTCAGGCCGGGACAGGCGAGCCTACGAGCAGTACTTC. Protein product: CASSSGRDRRAYEQYF. Together with reference TRBV7-9 and TRBJ2-7, the CDR3 gives the full variable domain: DTGVSQNPRHKITKRGQNVTFRCDPISEHNRLYWYRQTLGQGPEFLTYFQNEAQLEKSRLLSDRFSAERPKGSFSTLEIQRTEQGDSAMYLCASSSGRDRRAYEQYFGPGTRLTVT.

The V gene is TRBV29-1, the J gene TRBJ2-3, with D unclear. Between the trimmed V and J ends, which lost 0 bases and 2 bases, there was a span of 6 bases. CDR1 is SQVTM and CDR2 is ANQGSEA in the germline V gene. The CDR3 spans 13 residues. CDR3: CSVEDTYTDTQYF. The CDR3 nucleotides are TGCAGCGTTGAAGATACCTACACAGATACGCAGTATTTT.

The CDR3 DNA sequence: TGTGCCAGCTCACGCCTAGCGGACTACGAGCAGTACTTC. This gives the protein CASSRLADYEQYF. V is TRBV18 and J is TRBJ2-7; 7 bases are shared with TRBD2. The CDR3 totals 13 residues. Unmatched junction bases numbered 3, after V lost 4 bases and J lost 3 bases. Germline loops: CDR1 KGHSH, CDR2 LQKENI.

The V gene is TRBV13, the J gene TRBJ2-5, with 12 nucleotides matching TRBD2. The CDR3 length is 17 residues. The trim removed 6 bases at V and 5 bases at J, leaving 13 bases unmatched. Germline V gene sequence: CDR1 PRHDT, CDR2 FYEKMQ (reference sequence). As DNA, the CDR3 is TGTGCCAGCAGTTCGCGTTCTAGCGGGGGGGCCGGGGAGACCCAGTACTTC. It codes for CASSSRSSGGAGETQYF.

The CDR3, as DNA: TGTGCCAGCAGGTCACAGGGGGCGCAAAGAGATACGCAGTATTTT. Translated: CASRSQGAQRDTQYF. This chain connects TRBV6-1 to TRBJ2-3; 9 positions match TRBD1. J lost 5 bases, V lost 6 bases, and 9 bases had no gene match. CDR1 is MNHNS and CDR2 is SASEGT in the germline V gene. The CDR3 length is 15 residues.

The rearrangement links TRBV5-1 to TRBJ2-5; 9 nucleotides line up with TRBD1. Germline-derived CDR1 and CDR2 are SGHRS and YFSETQ. CDR3 length: 17 amino acids. J gave up 1 base and V 4 bases, and 11 bases lay outside the gene matches. The CDR3 nucleotides read TGCGCCAGCAGCCCCGACAGGGGGTCCATTATCCAAGAGACCCAGTACTTC. Residues: CASSPDRGSIIQETQYF.

This chain connects TRBV2 to TRBJ1-1; possibly TRBD1 for D (6 bases). The CDR3 spans 14 residues. The germline gives CDR1 SNHLY, CDR2 FYNNEI. Trimming removed 1 base from V and 6 bases from J, with 12 bases in between. Here the CDR3 DNA reads TGTGCCAGCAGTGAAGAGAACAGGGTCCCTGAAGCTTTCTTT. Its translation: CASSEENRVPEAFF.

This clone was detected only once. The chain uses TRBV28 and TRBJ1-3; D is unresolved. The CDR3 has 14 residues. From germline, CDR1 is MDHEN and CDR2 SYDVKM. V was shortened by 6 bases and J by 5 bases, with 14 bases between the two germline ends. CDR3 region: CASRTTGGRNTIYF. The CDR3 DNA sequence: TGTGCCAGCAGGACGACTGGAGGGAGAAACACCATATATTTT.

This chain joins TRBV7-9 and TRBJ1-6; TRBD1 might be the D (5 bases). The germline V gene has CDR1 SEHNR and CDR2 FQNEAQ (reference sequence). The CDR3 contains 14 residues. The V and J ends lost 3 bases and 14 bases respectively, with 17 bases between them. CDR3 protein: CASSLQGHNRTLHF. In DNA, the CDR3 is TGTGCCAGCAGCTTGCAGGGCCACAATCGGACCCTCCACTTT.

This chain joins TRBV7-9 and TRBJ1-4; TRBD1 might be the D (6 bases). V lost 5 bases to trimming and J lost 5 bases, with 15 bases between them. This CDR3 spans 15 amino acids. Germline V gene sequence: CDR1 SEHNR, CDR2 FQNEAQ (reference sequence). The CDR3 coding sequence is TGTGCCAGCAGCCCTCCCCAGGGGCAAAATGAAAAACTGTTTTTT. It is translated as CASSPPQGQNEKLFF.

The chain recombines TRBV28 with TRBJ2-7; 8 positions agree with TRBD1. V shed 6 bases and J 6 bases; nucleotides not matched to a gene: 13. Germline CDR1 reads MDHEN; CDR2 reads SYDVKM. The length of the CDR3 is 15 residues. The CDR3 nucleotides read TGTGCCAGCAGGATGACCCGGACAGGGTCTGGCGAGCAGTACTTC. It specifies CASRMTRTGSGEQYF.

The V call is TRBV29-1, the J call TRBJ1-3; TRBD1 matches 8 bases. The CDR3 sequence is 11 residues long. Germline trimming cut 5 bases from V and 10 bases from J; bases unmatched to any gene: 4. Germline V CDR1 and CDR2: SQVTM, ANQGSEA. This CDR3 reads CSVQGAKTIYF. CDR3 nucleotide sequence: TGCAGCGTTCAGGGGGCAAAAACCATATATTTT.